This T cell receptor (beta chain) came from a study of human T cells and chemical hapten exposure. Described time point: patch test 1, 2 weeks after DPC sensitization. Documented treatment: therapeutic diphenylcyclopropenone sensitization with weekly scalp DPC. The donor pool consisted of alopecia patients aged 18 to 70 years, considered suitable for DPC. From the RACE reads, TCRdb called clonotypes with MiXCR, one entry per CDR3 protein. The table records about 120,000 distinct CDR3 sequences, roughly 13% of them present only once. V gave up 1 base and J gave up 3 bases; unmatched junction bases: 14. The CDR3 contains 19 residues. Per germline, CDR1 SGHDN and CDR2 FVKESK.

This specimen consisted of whole blood, obtained in connection with sensitization to the hapten diphenylcyclopropenone (DPC). The source is a man aged 18 to 29 with alopecia areata. Some clones in this sample may be carry-over from other donors' samples. The V gene is TRBV14, the J gene TRBJ2-1; 8 positions agree with TRBD1. The CDR3 loop is CASSQGRLRQGRVYNEQFF. The CDR3 DNA reads TGTGCCAGCAGCCAAGGGCGACTTAGACAGGGGCGAGTCTACAATGAGCAGTTCTTC.